The sequence of this TCR beta chain was determined in a study of T cells in Graves' hyperthyroidism and ophthalmopathy. RNA transcripts provided the source from which TCR beta CDR3 regions were amplified. First-round RT-PCR of the TCR CDR3 relied on the HTBI primer set. A single record per CDR3 protein comes from TCRdb applying MiXCR to the multiplex PCR reads. The sample lists approximately 740,000 distinct CDR3 sequences; around 15% were seen once. Details on this clonotype: Its antigen is currently unknown.

Study-wide results and caveats: Model-based prediction identified ophthalmopathy a median approximately 6.2 months prior to its onset. The authors' 13 V-J model separated ophthalmopathy from stable hyperthyroidism.

Material for sequencing was blood. The TCR comes from a woman aged 18-29 years with Graves' hyperthyroidism.

The CDR3 DNA follows: TGTGCCAGCAGTAAGACTAGCGGGAGGGCCCCCGGGGAGCTGTTTTTT. Protein sequence: CASSKTSGRAPGELFF. The chain links TRBV7-2 to TRBJ2-2, with 14 nucleotides matching TRBD2. With V trimmed by 6 bases and J by 6 bases, 6 bases remained unmatched. Germline loops: CDR1 SGHTA, CDR2 FQGNSA. This CDR3 is built from 16 residues.